This T cell receptor beta chain was profiled in a study of blood T cell repertoires in COVID-19. TCRdb's table, derived via immunoSEQ multiplex PCR, lists solely in-frame clones and lacks some. The repertoire includes about 220,000 clones, over 80% of them detected once, and about 6.6% sits in the top ten. Two consecutive negative NP/OP PCR tests, clearance, or resolved symptoms defined Cohort 3 recovery. This receptor was taken from a woman aged 35 to 49 who had recovered from COVID-19. The specimen sequenced was PBMCs or T cells enriched from blood (not recorded which).

The CDR3, as DNA: TGTGCCAGCAGTTCGACTAGCGGGAGACACTACAATGAGCAGTTCTTC. Protein: CASSSTSGRHYNEQFF. The chain joins TRBV9 to TRBJ2-1; 12 nucleotides align to TRBD2. Germline values: CDR1 SGDLS, CDR2 YYNGEE. V lost 5 bases, J lost 3 bases, and 6 bases stayed unmatched. CDR3 length equals 16 residues.